The T cell receptor beta chain under discussion was sequenced for a study of T cell repertoires in cytomegalovirus infection. Study-wide background: Signatures in public TCR beta sequences pointed to both CMV infection and matching HLA type. Broader study findings: There were carriers of CMV plus the relevant HLA, and cumulative public TCR beta family frequency identified them.

In TCRdb, the reads were re-called with MiXCR into one record per CDR3 protein. The repertoire holds some 350,000 distinct CDR3 sequences, with approximately 18% as singletons. Comment on this clonotype: The antigen remains undetermined.

The CDR3 contains 13 residues. Trimming left V 7 bases short and J 3 bases short, with 11 bases between. Sequencing used PBMCs. This rearrangement joins TRBV12-3 or TRBV12-4 to TRBJ2-3; the D gene is possibly TRBD1 (5 bases). This clonotype was obtained from a human donor in good health (CMV status not recorded). Some clones in this sample may be carry-over from other donors' samples. CDR3 in DNA: TGTGCCAGCAAACAGGAATGGACAGATACGCAGTATTTT. Its protein is CASKQEWTDTQYF.